This record looks at one TCR beta chain sequence and its context. What it binds is not known. These data originate in a study of T cell responses to AZD1222 COVID-19 vaccine. The study's findings and limits: Two AZD1222 doses significantly raised spike-specific TCR breadth and depth over controls. Among vaccine-associated CD4 TCRs, coverage spanned spike, with dominance at 160-218 and 743-854.

CDR3 length: 17 amino acids. CDR1 and CDR2 (germline): LGHDT, YNNKEL (reference sequence). J gave up 6 bases and V 0 bases, and 9 bases lay outside the gene matches. The assay was immunoSEQ multiplex PCR, and TCRdb's table has in-frame clones only and misses some. The table lists roughly 54,000 clones, around 92% of them singletons. This chain connects TRBV3-1 (or the pseudogene TRBV3-2) to TRBJ2-1; 9 bases fit TRBD2. This sequence originates from an adult who received the AZD1222 COVID-19 vaccine. Specimen: peripheral blood, collected 28 days after the second AZD1222 dose. The chain's CDR3 is CASSQEWREGPFNEQFF. The CDR3 DNA reads as TGTGCCAGCAGCCAAGAGTGGCGGGAGGGCCCTTTCAATGAGCAGTTCTTC.